This T cell receptor (beta chain) appears in the sequencing data of a study of blood T cell repertoires in COVID-19. Study overall: COVID-19 samples, acute and convalescent, were from the United States, Italy and Spain. T cells, B-cell-depleted T cells, or PBMCs provided the cDNA or gDNA that served as material.

In the original workflow: Amplification of reference gene primers was used by the study to estimate nucleated cell counts. TCRdb's table, derived via immunoSEQ multiplex PCR, lists solely in-frame clones and lacks some. Clone size and V and J calls were adopted from that table, with D and trimming inferred from the DNA. Of about 380,000 clones listed, 90% are singletons. This CDR3 has 13 residues. CDR1 is MNHNY, CDR2 SVGAGI, per germline (reference sequence). Trimming took 5 bases from V and 7 from J, leaving 14 bases between them. This chain joins TRBV6-6 and TRBJ1-1; D is possibly TRBD1 (6 bases). This TCR was recovered from a man aged 18-30 years with active or convalescent COVID-19. Specimen: peripheral blood. The CDR3 protein is CASSRIQGNEAFF. In DNA, the CDR3 is TGTGCCAGCAGTCGAATACAGGGAAATGAAGCTTTCTTT.